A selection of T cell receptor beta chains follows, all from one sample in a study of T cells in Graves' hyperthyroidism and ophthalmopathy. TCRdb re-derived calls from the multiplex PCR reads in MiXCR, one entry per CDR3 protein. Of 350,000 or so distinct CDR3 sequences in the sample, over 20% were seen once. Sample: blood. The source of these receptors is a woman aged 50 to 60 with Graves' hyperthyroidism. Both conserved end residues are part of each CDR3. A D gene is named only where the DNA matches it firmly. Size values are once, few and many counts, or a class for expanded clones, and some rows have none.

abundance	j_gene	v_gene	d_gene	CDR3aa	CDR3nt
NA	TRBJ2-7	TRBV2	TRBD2	CASSEVTSGRASEQYF	TGTGCCAGCAGTGAAGTGACTAGCGGGAGGGCCTCCGAGCAGTACTTC
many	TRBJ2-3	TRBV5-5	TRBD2	CASSIGASGPSDTQYF	TGTGCCAGCAGCATCGGGGCTAGCGGCCCCTCAGATACGCAGTATTTT
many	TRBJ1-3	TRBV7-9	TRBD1	CASSFSGTGGRNTIYF	TGTGCCAGCAGCTTTTCCGGGACAGGTGGTAGAAACACCATATATTTT
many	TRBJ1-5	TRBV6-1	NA	CASSNGKVQPQHF	TGTGCCAGCAGTAACGGTAAGGTACAGCCCCAGCATTTT
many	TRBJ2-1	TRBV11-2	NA	CASSPQGGAGNEQFF	TGTGCCAGCAGCCCCCAAGGGGGGGCTGGGAATGAGCAGTTCTTC
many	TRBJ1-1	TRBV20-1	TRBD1	CSASKPGGRPLNTEAFF	TGCAGTGCTAGTAAGCCAGGGGGCAGGCCGTTAAACACTGAAGCTTTCTTT
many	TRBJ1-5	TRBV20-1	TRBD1	CSAKGQVNQPQHF	TGCAGTGCAAAAGGACAGGTCAATCAGCCCCAGCATTTT
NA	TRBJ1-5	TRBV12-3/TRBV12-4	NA	CASSLKTFNQPQHF	TGTGCCAGCAGTTTAAAGACATTCAATCAGCCCCAGCATTTT
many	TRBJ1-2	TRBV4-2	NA	CASSQDRAGQNYGYTF	TGTGCCAGCAGCCAAGATAGGGCAGGCCAAAACTATGGCTACACCTTC
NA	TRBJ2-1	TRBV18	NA	CASSPGSGSSYNEQFF	TGTGCCAGCTCCCCGGGTAGCGGCAGCTCCTACAATGAGCAGTTCTTC
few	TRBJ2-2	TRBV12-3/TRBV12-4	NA	CASSLTEFQLFF	TGTGCCAGCAGTTTAACGGAGTTTCAGCTGTTTTTT
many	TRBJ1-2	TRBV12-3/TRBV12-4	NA	CASSLGGYYGYTF	TGTGCCAGCAGTCTGGGAGGATACTATGGCTACACCTTC
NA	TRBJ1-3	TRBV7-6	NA	CASSSTQGNTIYF	TGTGCCAGCAGTTCCACCCAGGGAAACACCATATATTTT
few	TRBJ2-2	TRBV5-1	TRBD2	CASSAPRSGKGTGELFF	TGCGCCAGCAGCGCCCCGAGGAGCGGGAAGGGCACCGGGGAGCTGTTTTTT
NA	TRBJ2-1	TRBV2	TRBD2	CASKTLAGAMNEQFF	TGTGCCAGCAAGACACTAGCGGGCGCCATGAATGAGCAGTTCTTC
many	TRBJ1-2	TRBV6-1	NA	CASRMDFDNYGYTF	TGTGCCAGCAGGATGGACTTTGATAACTATGGCTACACCTTC
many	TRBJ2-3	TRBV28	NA	CASTHTDTQYF	TGTGCCAGCACCCACACAGATACGCAGTATTTT
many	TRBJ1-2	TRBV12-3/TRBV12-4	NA	CASSLQGTGGYTF	TGTGCCAGCAGTTTACAGGGTACGGGTGGCTACACCTTC
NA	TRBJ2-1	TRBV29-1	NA	CSVETTVGNEQFF	TGCAGCGTGGAGACAACGGTCGGAAATGAGCAGTTCTTC
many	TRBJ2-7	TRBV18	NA	CASSPDSNEQYF	TGTGCCAGCTCACCCGACAGCAACGAGCAGTACTTC
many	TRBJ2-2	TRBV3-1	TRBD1	CASSQRSGGVGTGELFF	TGTGCCAGCAGCCAAAGGTCAGGGGGCGTTGGGACCGGGGAGCTGTTTTTT
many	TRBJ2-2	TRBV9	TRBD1	CASSADWDSGGELFF	TGTGCCAGCAGCGCCGATTGGGACAGTGGCGGGGAGCTGTTTTTT
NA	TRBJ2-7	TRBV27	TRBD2	CASSPGTSGRIYEQYF	TGTGCCAGCAGTCCGGGGACTAGCGGGAGGATCTACGAGCAGTACTTC
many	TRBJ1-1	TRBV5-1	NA	CASSLESGTQYAFF	TGCGCCAGCAGCTTGGAATCCGGGACTCAATACGCTTTCTTT
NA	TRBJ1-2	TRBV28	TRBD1	CASSQDRAGYTF	TGTGCCAGCAGTCAGGACAGGGCCGGCTACACCTTC
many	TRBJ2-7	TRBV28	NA	CASSLSLFSPADLAYEQYF	TGTGCCAGCAGTTTAAGTCTCTTCTCTCCAGCGGATCTAGCCTACGAGCAGTACTTC
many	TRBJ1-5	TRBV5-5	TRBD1	CASSPTGLDQPQHF	TGTGCCAGCAGCCCGACAGGGCTGGATCAGCCCCAGCATTTT
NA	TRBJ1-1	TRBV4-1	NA	CASSQDKGYTEAFF	TGCGCCAGCAGCCAAGATAAGGGGTACACTGAAGCTTTCTTT
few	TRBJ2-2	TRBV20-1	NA	CSALKSQFNTGELFF	TGCAGTGCCTTAAAGAGCCAGTTCAACACCGGGGAGCTGTTTTTT
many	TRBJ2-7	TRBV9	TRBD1	CASSVGVTGMLGEQYF	TGTGCCAGCAGCGTCGGGGTGACAGGGATGTTGGGCGAGCAGTACTTC
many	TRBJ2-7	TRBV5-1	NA	CASRELHEQYF	TGCGCCAGCAGAGAACTTCACGAGCAGTACTTC
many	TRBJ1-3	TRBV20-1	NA	CSARAGNTIYF	TGCAGTGCACGAGCAGGAAACACCATATATTTT
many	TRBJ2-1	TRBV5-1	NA	CASSLVARGFGNEQFF	TGCGCCAGCAGCTTGGTGGCCAGGGGTTTCGGGAATGAGCAGTTCTTC
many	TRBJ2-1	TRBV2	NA	CASRTSYNEQFF	TGTGCCAGCAGGACTAGCTACAATGAGCAGTTCTTC
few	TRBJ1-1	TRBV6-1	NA	CASSELPGRRTEAFF	TGTGCCAGCAGTGAATTGCCAGGGCGAAGAACTGAAGCTTTCTTT
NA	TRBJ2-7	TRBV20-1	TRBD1	CSAPGQGHHEQYF	TGCAGTGCTCCCGGACAGGGGCACCACGAGCAGTACTTC